This T cell receptor beta chain derives from a study of cytomegalovirus exposure and HLA in healthy donors. The PCR made use of 60 Vbeta and 13 Jbeta primers. Repertoires were generated with immunoSEQ multiplex PCR, while TCRdb's copy carries only in-frame clones and drops some. The data hold about 120,000 clones, with around 72% observed a single time. Study-wide results and limits: The presence/absence work took it that sequencing depth was about the same across donors. Associated with HLA alleles at 0.05 false discovery rate in a later analysis were 16,951 TCR beta sequences. The only immune exposure information that was available was CMV serostatus. Diagnosis of cytomegalovirus status made by the classifier reportedly showed high specificity and sensitivity.

Comments on this clone: The antigen is unknown.

This receptor was identified in a woman in her fifties or sixties in good health and CMV-seropositive. Sequences were obtained from PBMCs.

This chain's CDR3 is CASSPGQGRGTNEKLFF. The CDR3 bases are TGTGCCAGCAGCCCGGGACAGGGAAGAGGTACTAATGAAAAACTGTTTTTT. The chain joins TRBV5-4 to TRBJ1-4; 9 bases are a match to TRBD1. The CDR3 runs to 17 residues. V lost 4 bases, J lost 2 bases, and 9 bases stayed unmatched. The germline V gene has CDR1 SGHNT and CDR2 YYREEE (reference sequence).